This TCR beta chain was found in a study of shared clonotypes between healthy human individuals. Study outcomes and limitations: The rarefaction results pointed to incomplete sorted-subset sequencing despite large depth. Compared with clonotypes that all four donors shared, non-shared clonotypes had lower generation probabilities.

In the sorted-subset replicate PCRs, 150 to 200 ng DNA, around 32,000 T cell genomes, was used. TCRdb's copy holds only in-frame clones and misses some; the assay was immunoSEQ multiplex PCR. The sample lists more than 2,000,000 clones, over 85% occurring once. With respect to this clone: No antigen is known for it.

Trimming pared 7 bases from V and 0 bases from J, leaving 10 bases between. This CDR3 comprises 14 residues. Germline V gene data show CDR1 as MDHEN and CDR2 as SYDVKM. This TCR came from a man aged 18 to 30 in good health. Some clones in this sample may be carry-over from other donors' samples. This chain links TRBV28 with TRBJ2-1; D is perhaps TRBD2 (5 bases). The sequenced material came from naive CD4+ T cells from PBMCs. Regarding subset: CD45RA+ positively selected. CDR3 nucleotide sequence: TGTGCCAGCAACGGGGTTAGCTCCTACAATGAGCAGTTCTTC. As protein: CASNGVSSYNEQFF.